This T cell receptor (beta chain) was identified in a study of blood T cell repertoires in COVID-19. Study background: Samples representing acute and convalescent COVID-19 were sourced from the United States, Italy and Spain. The cDNA or gDNA used as material had been derived from T cells, B-cell-depleted T cells, or PBMCs.

In the original workflow: Researchers report that nucleated cell counts were estimated from reference gene primer amplification. Generated by immunoSEQ multiplex PCR, the TCRdb table keeps only in-frame clones and is missing some. V and J calls and clone size are as listed in that table; D and trimming were resolved from the DNA. The sample includes roughly 170,000 clones, around 87% seen only once; the top ten take 9.5% to 15%. Enrollment of patients from Seattle took place during active infection, with longitudinal follow-up. The CDR3 extends over 13 amino acids. Trimming at V came to 4 bases and at J to 10 bases, leaving 3 bases not matched to a gene. Germline CDR1 is MGHDK and CDR2 is SYGVNS.

The sequence came from a woman in her 70s with COVID-19, enrolled during active disease. The chain employs TRBV25-1 and TRBJ1-6, with 8 bases identical to TRBD1. The specimen sequenced was peripheral blood. The CDR3 sequence is CASSGTGYSPLHF. The CDR3 coding sequence is TGTGCCAGCAGTGGGACAGGGTACTCACCCCTCCACTTT.